This passage covers 24 T cell receptor beta chains from one sample sequenced in a study of patients and donors after allogeneic stem cell transplantation. TCRdb re-called the RT-PCR reads with MiXCR, one entry per CDR3 protein. The sample yields roughly 150,000 distinct CDR3 sequences, 24% seen once. Sample: blood, either unsorted or a sorted T cell fraction (not recorded which). The receptors stem from a human donor who was either an allogeneic HSCT recipient or a stem cell or donor lymphocyte infusion donor (not recorded which). It is not recorded whose cells these are; they may come from a transplant donor.

This clonotype was seen a few times. The V gene is TRBV12-3 or TRBV12-4, the J gene TRBJ1-2; TRBD1 matches at 11 bases. The trim removed 3 bases at V and 7 bases at J, leaving 7 bases unmatched. The CDR3 is 15 residues long. The CDR3 spells CASSFPGQGASGYTF. DNA for the CDR3: TGTGCCAGCAGTTTTCCCGGACAGGGGGCGAGTGGCTACACCTTC.

The chain links TRBV7-2 to TRBJ2-5; weak D call: TRBD1 (6 bases). This CDR3 has 14 amino acids. The germline V gene encodes CDR1 SGHTA and CDR2 FQGNSA. V lost 10 bases and J lost 3, with 18 bases in between. The CDR3 DNA follows: TGTGCCACCTCGACTCGTGCAGGGGAAGAGACCCAGTACTTC. It yields the protein CATSTRAGEETQYF.

The gene calls are TRBV3-1 and TRBJ2-7, with 7 positions matching TRBD1. With V trimmed by 4 bases and J by 1 base, 16 bases remained unmatched. CDR3 length: 18 amino acids. Germline CDR1 is LGHDT and CDR2 is YNNKEL (reference sequence). DNA of the CDR3: TGTGCCAGCAGCCCCGGGTTGAGGCACAGGGGCTCTTCCTACGAGCAGTACTTC. Protein: CASSPGLRHRGSSYEQYF.

The J gene is TRBJ2-1, the V gene TRBV20-1, with 11 positions matching TRBD1. From germline, CDR1 is DFQATT and CDR2 SNEGSKA (reference sequence). The CDR3 is 16 amino acids. The J segment lost 3 bases and the V segment lost 6 bases, leaving 10 bases of the junction unmatched. CDR3 protein: CSAPVRDRGYYNEQFF. CDR3 bases: TGCAGTGCCCCCGTTCGGGACAGGGGGTACTACAATGAGCAGTTCTTC.

This clonotype occurred a few times. The chain carries TRBV12-3 or TRBV12-4 and TRBJ2-3, with 7 bases matching TRBD1. The CDR3 sequence is 13 residues long. V lost 8 bases and J lost 2; bases outside the gene matches: 4. DNA of the CDR3: TGTGCCAGCTTAGGGACAGTCACAGATACGCAGTATTTT. This codes for CASLGTVTDTQYF.

This chain uses TRBV12-3 or TRBV12-4 with TRBJ1-1; a weak D match, TRBD1 (5 bases). V was clipped by 7 bases and J by 5 bases, with 14 bases between them. The CDR3 loop spans 13 amino acids. The CDR3 loop is CASTFVGGTEAFF. The CDR3, as DNA: TGTGCCAGCACCTTCGTGGGGGGGACTGAAGCTTTCTTT.

The V gene is TRBV18, the J gene TRBJ1-1; the D is unclear. The CDR3 totals 16 residues. Looked up from germline, CDR1 is KGHSH and CDR2 is LQKENI. With 2 bases removed from V and 0 bases from J, the gap between germline ends came to 13 bases. The CDR3 region has the DNA TGTGCCAGCTCACCAGCGTACGGTCCGCTGAACACTGAAGCTTTCTTT. Its translation is CASSPAYGPLNTEAFF.

This clonotype was detected a few times. The CDR3 loop reads CASSPGSAGYYGYTF. In DNA, the CDR3 is TGCGCCAGCAGCCCAGGGTCGGCAGGGTATTATGGCTACACCTTC. The genes are TRBV4-3 and TRBJ1-2; D possibly corresponds to TRBD1 (5 bases). CDR1 is LGHNA and CDR2 is YSLEER in the germline V gene. CDR3 length equals 15 residues. Trimming left V 4 bases short and J 5 bases short, with 17 bases between.

A few counts support this clonotype. This chain uses TRBV3-1 with TRBJ2-1; D uncertain. The CDR3 loop spans 12 amino acids. Germline CDR1 reads LGHDT; CDR2 reads YNNKEL (reference sequence). V lost 1 base to trimming and J lost 6 bases, with 4 bases between them. The CDR3 bases are TGTGCCAGCAGCCAAGGCGTCAATGAGCAGTTCTTC. Protein product: CASSQGVNEQFF.

This clonotype has a handful of counts. The chain links TRBV2 to TRBJ2-1; 11 bases line up with TRBD2. Germline V gives CDR1 SNHLY, CDR2 FYNNEI. The CDR3 is 15 residues long. Germline trimming cut 6 bases from V and 4 bases from J; bases unmatched to any gene: 5. The CDR3 protein is CASRTLAGDYNEQFF. CDR3 nucleotides: TGTGCCAGCAGGACACTAGCGGGGGATTACAATGAGCAGTTCTTC.

A few counts support this clonotype. This sequence joins TRBV12-3 or TRBV12-4 and TRBJ2-3; 7 positions agree with TRBD2. V dropped 6 bases and J dropped 0; count of bases not matched to a gene: 3. CDR3 length equals 14 residues. The CDR3 reads CASRQAGSTDTQYF. Written as DNA, the CDR3 is TGTGCCAGCAGACAAGCGGGGAGCACAGATACGCAGTATTTT.

The chain carries TRBV6-2 or TRBV6-3 and TRBJ2-7; possibly TRBD1 for D (6 bases). This CDR3 is 14 amino acids long. Germline V gene lookup returns CDR1 MNHEY and CDR2 SVGEGT. V was trimmed by 2 bases and J by 2 bases, leaving 10 bases between them. CDR3 residues: CASSYSQGPYEQYF. CDR3 in DNA: TGTGCCAGCAGTTACAGTCAGGGGCCCTACGAGCAGTACTTC.

The DNA for the CDR3 is TGTGCCAGCAGCGTGACTGGCACAGATACGCAGTATTTT. As protein: CASSVTGTDTQYF. The chain is built from TRBV7-3 and TRBJ2-3; D remains unclear. V lost 5 bases, J lost 1 base, and 7 bases lay in between. The CDR3 loop spans 13 amino acids. Per germline, CDR1 SGHTA and CDR2 FQGTGA.

J is TRBJ2-3 and V is TRBV6-5; TRBD2 agrees at 9 bases. Losses at the gene ends were 4 bases for V and 1 base for J; bases not matched to a gene: 9. This CDR3 has 17 amino acids. CDR1 is MNHEY and CDR2 is SVGAGI in the germline V gene. The CDR3 bases are TGTGCCAGCAGTTTGTCGGGACTAGCTCCAGGCACAGATACGCAGTATTTT. Amino acid sequence: CASSLSGLAPGTDTQYF.

The chain couples TRBV7-9 to TRBJ2-1; the match to TRBD2 covers 7 bases. V shed 8 bases, J shed 2 bases, and the junction held 6 bases outside the gene matches. The germline V gene has CDR1 SEHNR and CDR2 FQNEAQ (reference sequence). CDR3 length: 14 amino acids. Here the CDR3 DNA reads TGTGCCAGCGAGGCAGCGGGACCCTACAATGAGCAGTTCTTC. Translation: CASEAAGPYNEQFF. The full variable domain, rest sourced from reference TRBV7-9 and TRBJ2-1, is DTGVSQNPRHKITKRGQNVTFRCDPISEHNRLYWYRQTLGQGPEFLTYFQNEAQLEKSRLLSDRFSAERPKGSFSTLEIQRTEQGDSAMYLCASEAAGPYNEQFFGPGTRLTVL.

DNA for the CDR3: TGTGCCAGTAGTATAGCAGGGATTGAAGAGACCCAGTACTTC. This sequence encodes CASSIAGIEETQYF. The V and J genes are TRBV19 and TRBJ2-5, with TRBD1 as a possible D gene (5 bases). The V end was cut by 1 base, the J end by 3 bases, with 9 bases between. The CDR3 length is 14 residues. Germline values: CDR1 LNHDA, CDR2 SQIVND (reference sequence).

This clonotype was seen only a few times. The rearrangement uses TRBV9 and TRBJ2-5, with D possibly being TRBD2 (6 bases). CDR1 and CDR2 (germline): SGDLS, YYNGEE. The CDR3 runs 14 residues. Trimming removed 4 bases from V and 5 bases from J, with 15 bases in between. The CDR3 DNA reads as TGTGCCAGCAGCTCAAGCGGAGGGTACGAGACCCAGTACTTC. Encoded protein: CASSSSGGYETQYF. Full variable domain (rest looked up from reference TRBV9 and TRBJ2-5): DSGVTQTPKHLITATGQRVTLRCSPRSGDLSVYWYQQSLDQGLQFLIQYYNGEERAKGNILERFSAQQFPDLHSELNLSSLELGDSALYFCASSSSGGYETQYFGPGTRLLVL.

The chain links TRBV3-1 to TRBJ1-5, with D possibly TRBD1 on 5 matching bases. TRBJ2-3 matches the DNA end more closely, so the J call is doubtful. The CDR3 sequence is 15 residues long. CDR1 is LGHDT, CDR2 YNNKEL, per germline (reference sequence). As DNA, the CDR3 is TGTGCCAGCAGCCAAACAGGTCCATCCAATCAGCCCCAGTATTTT. Translation gives CASSQTGPSNQPQYF.

CDR3 region: CASSGEGVNEQFF. The CDR3 DNA reads TGCGCCAGCAGCGGGGAGGGGGTCAATGAGCAGTTCTTC. The chain is built from TRBV5-1 and TRBJ2-1, with D perhaps TRBD2 (7 bases). This CDR3 is built from 13 residues. V gave up 4 bases and J gave up 6 bases, with 11 bases separating them. Per germline, CDR1 SGHRS and CDR2 YFSETQ.

The chain recombines TRBV20-1 with TRBJ2-3; 13 bases map to TRBD2. Germline V lookup: CDR1 DFQATT, CDR2 SNEGSKA (reference sequence). The CDR3 has 15 amino acids. V shed 2 bases and J 4 bases; nucleotides not matched to a gene: 3. For the CDR3, the DNA is TGCAGTGCTAGAATCGGGACTAGCGGGGCAGATACGCAGTATTTT. This sequence encodes CSARIGTSGADTQYF.

This clonotype was seen a few times. The genes are TRBV7-9 and TRBJ1-3; D not resolved. The CDR3 is 14 amino acids. Germline loops: CDR1 SEHNR, CDR2 FQNEAQ (reference sequence). The CDR3 protein is CAWTYTQDSNTIYF. CDR3 bases: TGTGCGTGGACCTACACCCAAGATTCAAACACCATATATTTT.

This sequence joins TRBV20-1 and TRBJ1-2; no clear D. This CDR3 has 12 amino acids. V was pared by 5 bases and J by 6 bases, with 13 bases between. Germline lookup yields CDR1 DFQATT and CDR2 SNEGSKA (reference sequence). The CDR3 region is CSAPYAADGYTF. The CDR3 DNA reads as TGCAGTGCTCCCTATGCAGCCGATGGCTACACCTTC.

The chain is built from TRBV27 and TRBJ2-1, with D perhaps matching TRBD1 (6 bases). Trimming cost V 6 bases and J 1 base, with 10 bases left between them. Germline loops: CDR1 MNHEY, CDR2 SMNVEV (reference sequence). This CDR3 has 14 residues. CDR3 nucleotides: TGTGCCAGCAGATTTACAGGGTCCTACAATGAGCAGTTCTTC. Amino acids: CASRFTGSYNEQFF.

This clonotype has more than one count but fewer than ten. This chain uses TRBV12-3 or TRBV12-4 with TRBJ2-1; D is unclear. This CDR3 has 12 amino acids. V lost 2 bases and J 12 bases, leaving 11 bases between the germline ends. CDR3 DNA: TGTGCCAGCAGTTTATTGGCAACCGGGCAGTTCTTC. Its protein product is CASSLLATGQFF.